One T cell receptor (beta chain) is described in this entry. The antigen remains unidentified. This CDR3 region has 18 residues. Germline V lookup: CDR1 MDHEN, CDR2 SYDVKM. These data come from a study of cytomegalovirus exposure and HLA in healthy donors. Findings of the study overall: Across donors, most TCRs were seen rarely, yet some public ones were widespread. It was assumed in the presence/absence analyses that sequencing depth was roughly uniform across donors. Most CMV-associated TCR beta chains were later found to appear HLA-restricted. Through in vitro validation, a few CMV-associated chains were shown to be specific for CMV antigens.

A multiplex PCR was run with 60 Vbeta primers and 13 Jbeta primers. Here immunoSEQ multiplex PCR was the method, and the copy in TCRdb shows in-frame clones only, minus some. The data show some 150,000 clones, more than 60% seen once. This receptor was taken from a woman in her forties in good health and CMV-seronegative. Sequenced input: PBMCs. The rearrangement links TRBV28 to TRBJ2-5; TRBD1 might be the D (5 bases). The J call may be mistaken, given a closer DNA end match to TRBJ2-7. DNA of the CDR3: TGTGCCAGCAGTTTGAGCCCCACCGCCAGGGTGATCTCCTACGAGCAGTACTTC. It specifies CASSLSPTARVISYEQYF.